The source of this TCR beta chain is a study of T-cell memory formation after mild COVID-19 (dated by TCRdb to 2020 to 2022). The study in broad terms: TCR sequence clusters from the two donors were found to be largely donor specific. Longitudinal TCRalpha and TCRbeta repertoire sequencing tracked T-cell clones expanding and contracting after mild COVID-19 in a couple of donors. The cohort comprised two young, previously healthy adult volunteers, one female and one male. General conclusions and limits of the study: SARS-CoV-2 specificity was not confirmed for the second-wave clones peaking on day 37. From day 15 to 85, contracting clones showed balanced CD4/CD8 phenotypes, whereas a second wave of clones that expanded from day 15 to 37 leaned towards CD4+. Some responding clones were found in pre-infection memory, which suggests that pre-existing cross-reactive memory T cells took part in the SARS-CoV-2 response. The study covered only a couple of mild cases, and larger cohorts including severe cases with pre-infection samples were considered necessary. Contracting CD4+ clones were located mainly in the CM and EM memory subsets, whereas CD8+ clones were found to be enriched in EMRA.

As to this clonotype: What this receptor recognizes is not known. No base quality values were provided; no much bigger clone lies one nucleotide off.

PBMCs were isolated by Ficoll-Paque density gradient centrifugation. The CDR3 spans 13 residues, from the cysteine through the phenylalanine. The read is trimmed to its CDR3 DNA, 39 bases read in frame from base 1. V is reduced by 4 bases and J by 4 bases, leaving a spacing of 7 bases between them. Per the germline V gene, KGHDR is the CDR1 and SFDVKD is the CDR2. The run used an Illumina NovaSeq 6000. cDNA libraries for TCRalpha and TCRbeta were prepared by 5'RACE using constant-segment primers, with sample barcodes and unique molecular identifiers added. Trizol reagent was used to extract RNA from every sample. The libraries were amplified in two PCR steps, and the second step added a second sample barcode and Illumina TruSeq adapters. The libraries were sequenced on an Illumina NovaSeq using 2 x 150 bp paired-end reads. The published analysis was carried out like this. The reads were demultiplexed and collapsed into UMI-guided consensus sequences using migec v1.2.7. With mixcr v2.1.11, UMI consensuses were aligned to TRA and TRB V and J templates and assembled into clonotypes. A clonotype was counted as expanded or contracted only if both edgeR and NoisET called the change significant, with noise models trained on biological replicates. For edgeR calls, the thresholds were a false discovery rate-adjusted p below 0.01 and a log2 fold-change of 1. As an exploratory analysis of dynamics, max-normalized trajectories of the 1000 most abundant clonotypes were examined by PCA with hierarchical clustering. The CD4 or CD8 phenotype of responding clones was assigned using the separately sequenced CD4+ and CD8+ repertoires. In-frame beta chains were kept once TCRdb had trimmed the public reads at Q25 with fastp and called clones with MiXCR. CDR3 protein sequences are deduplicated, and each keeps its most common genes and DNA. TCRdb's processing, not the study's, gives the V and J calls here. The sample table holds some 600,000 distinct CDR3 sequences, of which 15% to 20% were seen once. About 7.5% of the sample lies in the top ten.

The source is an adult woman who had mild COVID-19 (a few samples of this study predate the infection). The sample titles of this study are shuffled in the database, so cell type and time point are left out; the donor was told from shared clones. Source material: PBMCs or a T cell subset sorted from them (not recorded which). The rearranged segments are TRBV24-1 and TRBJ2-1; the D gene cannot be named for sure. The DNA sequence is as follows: TGTGCCACCAGTGACCCTCCGTACAATGAGCAGTTCTTC. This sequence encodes CATSDPPYNEQFF.